This note documents a single T cell receptor beta chain sequence. This entry belongs to a study of cytotoxic CD8 clonotypes in ibrutinib-treated CLL. Turning to the study itself: There were about 10 relapsed/refractory patients and more than 14 treatment-naive patients, and under 18 were IGHV unmutated.

Germline assignment: CDR1 MRHNA and CDR2 SNTAGT. The length of the CDR3 is 14 residues. V lost 5 bases and J 1 base, leaving 11 bases between the germline ends. T cells were sequenced at a targeted depth of 1 in 200,000 to 1 in 1 million. Sequencing was performed with immunoSEQ multiplex PCR; in TCRdb, only in-frame clones are kept and a portion is missing. The sample has 200,000 or so clones, about three quarters seen once; the top ten hold about 6.2%. The chain joins TRBV6-4 to TRBJ2-5; D is possibly TRBD2 (5 bases). Material: PBMCs, obtained after 12 months of ibrutinib treatment. The TCR sequence derives from a human donor with chronic lymphocytic leukemia. The CDR3 reads CASSKVAFQETQYF. The CDR3 bases are TGTGCCAGCAGTAAGGTAGCGTTCCAAGAGACCCAGTACTTC.